The present T cell receptor (beta chain) was sequenced within a study of siplizumab effects on memory and regulatory T cells. Study-level points and caveats: Suppressive capability of dividing Tregs from siplizumab cultures went unverified. The diversity of naive T cells seemed greater than that of memory cells, and their alloresponse contribution seemed major.

TCRdb's copy holds only in-frame clones and misses some; the assay was immunoSEQ multiplex PCR. Among 100,000 to 110,000 clones, about 91% were seen once, and the ten largest hold about 0.15%. In its sample, this clone was seen once. The antigen remains unidentified. Germline CDR1 reads MGHDK; CDR2 reads SYGVNS. The CDR3 totals 11 residues. Trimming cost V 5 bases and J 6 bases, with 4 bases left between them. Sample: CD4+ T cells sorted from blood. The clonotype was recovered from a human donor in good health. The chain combines TRBV25-1 with TRBJ1-4; D ambiguous. Here the CDR3 DNA reads TGTGCCAGCAGTTCGGATGAAAAACTGTTTTTT. Its protein is CASSSDEKLFF.